The subject of this entry is one T cell receptor beta chain. Antigen unknown. These data come from a study of identifying expanded T cells in peripheral blood. General study results and limits: Technical replicates showed approximately 1.2 changed clones; approximately 2 weeks roughly 15; four weeks 19. Variance in clone template counts between approximately 2-week samples significantly increased with total template count across all healthy donors.

Germline V lookup: CDR1 ENHRY, CDR2 SYGVKD. Trimming left V 0 bases short and J 8 bases short, with 13 bases between. This CDR3 spans 14 amino acids. Libraries were prepared by immunoSEQ multiplex PCR; TCRdb keeps only in-frame clonotypes and omits some of them. The sample includes fewer than 110,000 clones, around 90% of them seen just once. During the collection period, no donor immune events like infections were recorded. This rearrangement joins TRBV10-3 to TRBJ1-2, with TRBD1 as a possible D gene (5 bases). Specimen: blood. The receptor was derived from a person aged 18 to 75 in good health. The CDR3 reads CAISESDTDWGYTF. The CDR3 nucleotides are TGTGCCATCAGTGAGTCGGACACAGATTGGGGCTACACCTTC.